This T cell receptor (beta chain) originates from a study of T-cell reconstitution after alpha-beta-depleted transplantation in children. Preparation of the TCRbeta library involved a method that used unique molecular identifiers. MiXCR was run by TCRdb on the PCR reads, yielding one entry per CDR3 protein. This sample has roughly 570,000 distinct CDR3 sequences, with about a quarter found just once. Whole-study results and caveats: Several hundred expanded graft clones reportedly supplied alpha-beta T cells about two months after transplant. By one year post-transplant, T-cell counts and diversity largely arose from T cells that were newly produced. The study traced high day-60 TCRbeta diversity in some patients to surviving recipient T cells and thymic progenitors.

Trimming at V came to 2 bases and at J to 1 base, leaving 1 base not matched to a gene. Per germline, CDR1 SGHRS and CDR2 YFSETQ. This CDR3 comprises 14 residues. About this clonotype itself: Antigen unknown.

The chain has TRBV5-1 and TRBJ2-7; 9 bases align to TRBD2. The clonotype originates from a boy under two years old with Wiskott-Aldrich syndrome, due to receive a stem cell transplant. The specimen was PBMCs, collected before TCRalphabeta/CD19-depleted stem cell transplant. CDR3: CASSFTSGSYEQYF. CDR3 coding DNA: TGCGCCAGCAGCTTTACTAGCGGGTCCTACGAGCAGTACTTC.